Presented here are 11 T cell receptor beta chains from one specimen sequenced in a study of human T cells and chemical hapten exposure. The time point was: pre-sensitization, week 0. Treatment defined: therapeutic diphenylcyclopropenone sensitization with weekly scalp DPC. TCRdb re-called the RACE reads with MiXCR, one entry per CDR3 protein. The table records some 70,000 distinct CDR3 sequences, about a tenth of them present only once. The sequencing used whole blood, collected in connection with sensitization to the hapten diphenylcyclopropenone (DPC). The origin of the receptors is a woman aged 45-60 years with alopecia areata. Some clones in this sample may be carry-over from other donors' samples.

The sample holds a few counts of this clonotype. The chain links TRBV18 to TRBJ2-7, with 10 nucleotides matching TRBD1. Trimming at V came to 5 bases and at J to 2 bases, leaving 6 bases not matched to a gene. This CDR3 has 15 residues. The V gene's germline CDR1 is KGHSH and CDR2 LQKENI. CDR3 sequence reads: CASSTGQGVAYEQYF. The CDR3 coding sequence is TGTGCCAGCTCAACAGGACAGGGGGTTGCCTACGAGCAGTACTTC.

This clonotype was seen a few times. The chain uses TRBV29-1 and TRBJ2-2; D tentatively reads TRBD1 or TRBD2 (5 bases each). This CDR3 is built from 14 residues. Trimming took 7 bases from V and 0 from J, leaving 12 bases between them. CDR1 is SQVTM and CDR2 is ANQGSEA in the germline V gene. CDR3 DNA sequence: TGCAGCGCCCGGGACCCAGCGAACACCGGGGAGCTGTTTTTT. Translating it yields CSARDPANTGELFF.

In nucleotides, the CDR3 is TGTGCCAGTAGTTCGCGGGACAGGGGGGTAAGCAATCAGCCCCAGCATTTT. Translated: CASSSRDRGVSNQPQHF. The genes are TRBV19 and TRBJ1-5; TRBD1 agrees at 11 bases. CDR1 and CDR2 (germline): LNHDA, SQIVND (reference sequence). J gave up 1 base and V 5 bases, and 7 bases lay outside the gene matches. The CDR3 is 17 amino acids.

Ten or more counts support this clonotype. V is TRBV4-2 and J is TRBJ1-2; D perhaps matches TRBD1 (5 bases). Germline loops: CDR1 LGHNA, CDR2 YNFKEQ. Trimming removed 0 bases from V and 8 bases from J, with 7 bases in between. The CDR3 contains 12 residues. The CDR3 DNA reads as TGTGCCAGCAGCCAAGAGGACAACGGCTACACCTTC. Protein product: CASSQEDNGYTF.

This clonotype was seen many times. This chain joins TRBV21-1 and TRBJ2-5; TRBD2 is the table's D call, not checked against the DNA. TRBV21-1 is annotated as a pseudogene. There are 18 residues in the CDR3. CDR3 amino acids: CASSKPPGSGRARKTQYF. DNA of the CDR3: TGTGCCAGCAGCAAACCGCCGGGTAGCGGGAGGGCCAGAAAGACCCAGTACTTC.

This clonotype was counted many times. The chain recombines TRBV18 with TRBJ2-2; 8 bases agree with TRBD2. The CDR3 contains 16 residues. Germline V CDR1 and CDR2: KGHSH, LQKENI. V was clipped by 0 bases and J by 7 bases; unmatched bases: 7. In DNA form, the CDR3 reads TGTGCCAGCTCACCACCGGGACTAGGACCGGACGGGGAGCTGTTTTTT. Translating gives CASSPPGLGPDGELFF.

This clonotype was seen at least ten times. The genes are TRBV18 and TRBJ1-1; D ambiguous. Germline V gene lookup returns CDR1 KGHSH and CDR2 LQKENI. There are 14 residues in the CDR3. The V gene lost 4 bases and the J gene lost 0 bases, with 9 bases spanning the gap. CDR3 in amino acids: CASSLGPVNTEAFF. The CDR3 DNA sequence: TGTGCCAGCTCACTAGGACCGGTGAACACTGAAGCTTTCTTT. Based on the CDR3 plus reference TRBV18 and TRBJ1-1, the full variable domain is NAGVMQNPRHLVRRRGQEARLRCSPMKGHSHVYWYRQLPEEGLKFMVYLQKENIIDESGMPKERFSAEFPKEGPSILRIQQVVRGDSAAYFCASSLGPVNTEAFFGQGTRLTVV.

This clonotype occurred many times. The CDR3 sequence: CASSTLAGGSDTQYF. CDR3 nucleotides: TGTGCCAGCAGTACCCTAGCGGGAGGATCAGATACGCAGTATTTT. The chain couples TRBV28 to TRBJ2-3; 11 bases agree with TRBD2. V dropped 5 bases and J dropped 4; count of bases not matched to a gene: 5. Looked up from germline, CDR1 is MDHEN and CDR2 is SYDVKM. The CDR3 is 15 amino acids. The full variable domain, with the rest looked up from reference TRBV28 and TRBJ2-3, is DVKVTQSSRYLVKRTGEKVFLECVQDMDHENMFWYRQDPGLGLRLIYFSYDVKMKEKGDIPEGYSVSREKKERFSLILESASTNQTSMYLCASSTLAGGSDTQYFGPGTRLTVL.

CDR3 in DNA: TGTGCCAGCAGCTTATATAGCGGTATTAACAATGAGCAGTTCTTC. Protein: CASSLYSGINNEQFF. V usage is TRBV7-3 and J usage is TRBJ2-1; D is possibly TRBD2 (6 bases). Germline-derived CDR1 and CDR2 are SGHTA and FQGTGA. V was cut by 2 bases and J by 5 bases, with 13 bases left in between. The CDR3 consists of 15 residues.

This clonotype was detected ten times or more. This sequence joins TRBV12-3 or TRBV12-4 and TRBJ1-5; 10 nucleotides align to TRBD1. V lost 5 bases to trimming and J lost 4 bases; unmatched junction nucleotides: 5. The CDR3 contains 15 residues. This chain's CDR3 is CASSDRTGGNQPQHF. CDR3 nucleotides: TGTGCCAGCAGTGACAGGACAGGGGGAAATCAGCCCCAGCATTTT.

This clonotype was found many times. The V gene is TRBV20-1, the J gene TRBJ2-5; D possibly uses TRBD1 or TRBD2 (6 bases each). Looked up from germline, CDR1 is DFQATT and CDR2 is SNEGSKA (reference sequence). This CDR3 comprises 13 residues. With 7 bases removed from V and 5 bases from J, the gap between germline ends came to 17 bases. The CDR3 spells CSGEGGSLETQYF. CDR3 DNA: TGCAGTGGGGAAGGGGGGTCGTTGGAGACCCAGTACTTC.